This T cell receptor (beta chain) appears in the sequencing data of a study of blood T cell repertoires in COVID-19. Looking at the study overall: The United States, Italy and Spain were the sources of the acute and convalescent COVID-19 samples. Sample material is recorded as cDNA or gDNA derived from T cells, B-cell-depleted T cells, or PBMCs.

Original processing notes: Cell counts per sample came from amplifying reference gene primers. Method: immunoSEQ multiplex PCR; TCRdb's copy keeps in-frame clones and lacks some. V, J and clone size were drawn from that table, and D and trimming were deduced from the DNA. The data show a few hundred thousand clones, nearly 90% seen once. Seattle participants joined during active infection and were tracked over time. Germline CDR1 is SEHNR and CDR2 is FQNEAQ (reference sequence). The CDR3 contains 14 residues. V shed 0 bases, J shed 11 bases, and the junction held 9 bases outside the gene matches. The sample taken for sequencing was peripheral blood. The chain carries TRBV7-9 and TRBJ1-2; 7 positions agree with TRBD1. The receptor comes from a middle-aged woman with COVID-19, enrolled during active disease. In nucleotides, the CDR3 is TGTGCCAGCAGCTTAGCTGTAGGGGGCGCAGGGTACACCTTC. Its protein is CASSLAVGGAGYTF. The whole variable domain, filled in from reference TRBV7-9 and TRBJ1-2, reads DTGVSQNPRHKITKRGQNVTFRCDPISEHNRLYWYRQTLGQGPEFLTYFQNEAQLEKSRLLSDRFSAERPKGSFSTLEIQRTEQGDSAMYLCASSLAVGGAGYTFGSGTRLTVV.